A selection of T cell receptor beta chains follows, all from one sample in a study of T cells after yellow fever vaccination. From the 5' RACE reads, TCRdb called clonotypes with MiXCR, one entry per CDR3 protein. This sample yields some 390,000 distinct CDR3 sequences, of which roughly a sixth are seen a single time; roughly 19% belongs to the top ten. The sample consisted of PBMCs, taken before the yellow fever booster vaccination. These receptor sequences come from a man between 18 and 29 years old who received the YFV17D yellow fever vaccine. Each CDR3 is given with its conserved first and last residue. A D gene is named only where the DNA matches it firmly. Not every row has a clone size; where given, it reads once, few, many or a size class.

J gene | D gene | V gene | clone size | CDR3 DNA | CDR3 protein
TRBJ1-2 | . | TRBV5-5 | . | TGTGCCAGCAGCTTGGCCACAGAGCCTAACTATGGCTACACCTTC | CASSLATEPNYGYTF
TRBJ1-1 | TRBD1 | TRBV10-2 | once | TGCGCCAGCACCTGGTCGACAGGGATGACTGAAGCTTTCTTT | CASTWSTGMTEAFF
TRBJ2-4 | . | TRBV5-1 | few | TGCGCCAGCAGCTTGGTCAGGGGAAACATTCAGTACTTC | CASSLVRGNIQYF
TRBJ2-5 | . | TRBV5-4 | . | TGTGCCAGCAGCGCTGAGGAAGAGACCCAGTACTTC | CASSAEEETQYF
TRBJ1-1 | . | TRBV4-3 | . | TGCGCCAGCAGCCAACTCCGCAGCCAGAACACTGAAGCTTTCTTT | CASSQLRSQNTEAFF
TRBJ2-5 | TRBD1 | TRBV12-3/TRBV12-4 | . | TGTGCCAGCAGTCTATACTCAACGGGACAGGAAAGAGGGACCCAGTACTTC | CASSLYSTGQERGTQYF
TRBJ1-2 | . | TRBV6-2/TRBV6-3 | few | TGTGCCAGCAGTCCCCGGGGGAGATATGGCTACACCTTC | CASSPRGRYGYTF
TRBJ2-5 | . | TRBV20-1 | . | TGCAGTGCTACCCCCCGGTTTGCGAGGATAGGGGAGACCCAGTACTTC | CSATPRFARIGETQYF
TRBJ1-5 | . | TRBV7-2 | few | TGTGCCAGCAGCTTAGCACAGAGTAGCAATCAGCCCCAGCATTTT | CASSLAQSSNQPQHF
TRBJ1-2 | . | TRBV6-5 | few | TGTGCCAGCAGTTCCCGCTCCCTACGGGGCTATGGCTACACCTTC | CASSSRSLRGYGYTF
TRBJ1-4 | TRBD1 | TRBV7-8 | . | TGTGCCAGCAGCCCGGGACAGGGAGCAACTAATGAAAAACTGTTTTTT | CASSPGQGATNEKLFF
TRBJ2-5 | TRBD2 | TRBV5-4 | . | TGTGCCAGCAGCTTGGGGGGGGGTAGCAGACCCCAAGAGACCCAGTACTTC | CASSLGGGSRPQETQYF
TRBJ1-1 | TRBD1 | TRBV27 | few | TGTGCCAGCAGTTGGGGGGGACAGTTGAACACTGAAGCTTTCTTT | CASSWGGQLNTEAFF
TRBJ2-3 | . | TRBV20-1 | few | TGCAGTGCCAATACTGCGAGGCGGGGAAGCACAGATACGCAGTATTTT | CSANTARRGSTDTQYF
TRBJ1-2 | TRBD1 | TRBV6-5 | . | TGTGCCAGCAGACCCCGGACAGGGTACTATGGCTACACCTTC | CASRPRTGYYGYTF
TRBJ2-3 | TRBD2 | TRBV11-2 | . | TGTGCCAGCAGCTTACTCCGTCTAGCGGGGGCCTTTAGCACAGATACGCAGTATTTT | CASSLLRLAGAFSTDTQYF
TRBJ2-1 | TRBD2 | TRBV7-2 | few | TGTGCCAGCAGCTTCCCGGGACTAGCGTCGTCCAATGAGCAGTTCTTC | CASSFPGLASSNEQFF
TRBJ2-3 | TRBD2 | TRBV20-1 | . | TGCAGTGCTAGACTAGCGGGGGGCTCAGATACGCAGTATTTT | CSARLAGGSDTQYF
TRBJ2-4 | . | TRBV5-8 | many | TGTGCCAGCAGCTTGAGGTTCAACATTCAGTACTTC | CASSLRFNIQYF